A selection of T cell receptor beta chains follows, all from one sample in a study of identical twins. TCRdb ran MiXCR on the 5' RACE reads and lists one entry per CDR3 protein. Of about 1.7 million distinct CDR3 sequences detected, more than 30% appear once; the ten largest clones hold approximately 0.29%. The source material was cord blood. Receptors originate from a newborn girl in good health. Each CDR3 is given with its conserved first and last residue. Size tells how often a clone was seen (once, few, many) or the class of an expanded clone, and some rows leave it out.

V: TRBV18; size: many; CDR3: CASSPQGLYGYTF
V: TRBV20-1; size: NA; CDR3: CSARDFSGGFTHEQYF
V: TRBV6-1; size: few; CDR3: CASSTSWGRDEAFF
V: TRBV6-6; size: NA; CDR3: CATKANTGELFF
V: TRBV3-1; size: NA; CDR3: CASSQEISYTEAFF
V: TRBV20-1; size: many; CDR3: CSATPSGAYTDTQYF
V: TRBV20-1; size: NA; CDR3: CSANTGTGGNEQFF
V: TRBV9; size: NA; CDR3: CASSLGNGRAETQYF
V: TRBV6-6; size: NA; CDR3: CASSYGGRAYNEQFF
V: TRBV19; size: NA; CDR3: CASSIASGGRNNEQYF
V: TRBV18; size: NA; CDR3: CASSGLLQETQYF
V: TRBV11-3; size: NA; CDR3: CASSSRQRAQETQYF